The 5 T cell receptor beta chains given below trace back to one sample, sequenced in a study of blood T cell repertoires in COVID-19. Sequenced by immunoSEQ multiplex PCR; TCRdb stores in-frame clones only, minus some. The table lists 200,000 to 250,000 clones, roughly 88% of them singletons, with roughly 1.4% in the top ten. The specimen sequenced was peripheral blood. The source is a woman in her 40s who had recovered from COVID-19.

This rearrangement joins TRBV19 to TRBJ2-1; 11 nucleotides align to TRBD2. The trim removed 1 base at V and 7 bases at J, leaving 15 bases unmatched. The CDR3 has 19 residues. Looked up from germline, CDR1 is LNHDA and CDR2 is SQIVND (reference sequence). Here the CDR3 reads CASSIGSRTGLAAPNEQFF. CDR3 coding DNA: TGTGCCAGTAGTATAGGAAGCAGGACGGGACTAGCGGCTCCTAATGAGCAGTTCTTC. Full variable domain (rest looked up from reference TRBV19 and TRBJ2-1): DGGITQSPKYLFRKEGQNVTLSCEQNLNHDAMYWYRQDPGQGLRLIYYSQIVNDFQKGDIAEGYSVSREKKESFPLTVTSAQKNPTAFYLCASSIGSRTGLAAPNEQFFGPGTRLTVL.

The J gene is TRBJ1-3, the V gene TRBV5-6; D gene unclear. Deletions cut 0 bases from V and 0 bases from J, with 10 bases between. CDR3 length equals 16 residues. The V gene's germline CDR1 is SGHDT and CDR2 YYEEEE. The CDR3 coding sequence is TGTGCCAGCAGCTTGGGTCTCACGCGCTCTGGAAACACCATATATTTT. Translated, it gives CASSLGLTRSGNTIYF.

The chain carries TRBV2 and TRBJ2-7; TRBD1 matches 10 bases. The CDR3 totals 14 residues. Looked up from germline, CDR1 is SNHLY and CDR2 is FYNNEI. V was pared by 10 bases and J by 7 bases, with 13 bases of the junction left unmatched. Written as DNA, the CDR3 is TGTGCCAACTCACCCGGGACAGGGGTGGGGGAGCAGTACTTC. Translated: CANSPGTGVGEQYF.

The CDR3 sequence is CASSIQTSGGSYNEQFF. The CDR3 nucleotides are TGTGCCAGCAGCATACAGACTAGCGGGGGCTCCTACAATGAGCAGTTCTTC. This sequence joins TRBV11-3 and TRBJ2-1; 12 bases agree with TRBD2. V shed 5 bases, J shed 0 bases, and the junction held 5 bases outside the gene matches. The CDR3 is made up of 17 amino acids. Germline V lookup: CDR1 SGHNT, CDR2 YENEEA.

This clone has just a few counts. The chain links TRBV6-2 or TRBV6-3 to TRBJ1-2; TRBD1 agrees at 7 bases. Germline CDR1 reads MNHEY; CDR2 reads SVGEGT. The trim removed 2 bases at V and 10 bases at J, leaving 4 bases unmatched. The CDR3 length is 12 residues. DNA of the CDR3: TGTGCCAGCAGTTACCGACAGGGATCCTACACCTTC. Translated, it gives CASSYRQGSYTF.